These 14 T cell receptor beta chains came from one sample sequenced in a study of blood T cell repertoires in COVID-19. The method was immunoSEQ multiplex PCR; TCRdb's version includes in-frame clones alone and lacks a portion of them. The data contain 55,000 or so clones, approximately 78% of them singletons. Sequencing was carried out using peripheral blood. All receptors come from a human donor in a cohort sampled during active or convalescent COVID-19.

The V and J genes are TRBV4-2 and TRBJ1-1, with D possibly matching TRBD1 (5 bases). In germline, CDR1 is LGHNA, CDR2 YNFKEQ. V was cut by 4 bases and J by 5 bases, with 20 bases left in between. The CDR3 runs 16 residues. CDR3 sequence (DNA): TGTGCCAGCAGCCCCCGGCAGGGTGGTTTGGATACTGAAGCTTTCTTT. It translates to CASSPRQGGLDTEAFF.

The rearrangement joins TRBV7-2 to TRBJ2-1, with 14 bases aligning to TRBD2. The CDR3 runs 19 residues. J gave up 3 bases and V 4 bases, and 11 bases lay outside the gene matches. CDR1 and CDR2 from the germline V gene are SGHTA and FQGNSA. The CDR3 here is CASSSHVTSGGGYYNEQFF. The CDR3 DNA sequence: TGTGCCAGCAGCTCTCACGTGACTAGCGGGGGGGGATACTACAATGAGCAGTTCTTC.

V gene TRBV5-1 combines with J gene TRBJ2-3, with D perhaps matching TRBD1 (5 bases). The V gene's germline CDR1 is SGHRS and CDR2 YFSETQ. The CDR3 loop spans 13 amino acids. Trimming took 4 bases from V and 1 from J, leaving 7 bases between them. As DNA, the CDR3 is TGCGCCAGCAGCGAAGGGGGCACAGATACGCAGTATTTT. Translated, it gives CASSEGGTDTQYF.

With regard to this clone: Compared with germline, one end of the junction differs, possibly owing to a read error. The chain links TRBV18 to TRBJ1-5; 8 bases are shared with TRBD1. Germline loops: CDR1 KGHSH, CDR2 LQKENI. This CDR3 has 15 amino acids. The CDR3 DNA sequence: TGTGCCAGCGCACCGTCCGGGACAGGATATCAGCCCCAGCATTTT. Translation gives CASAPSGTGYQPQHF.

The V and J genes are TRBV6-2 or TRBV6-3 and TRBJ1-5; maybe TRBD1 (5 bases). The V end was cut by 4 bases, the J end by 5 bases, with 18 bases between. CDR3 length: 16 residues. The germline CDR1 and CDR2 sequences are MNHEY and SVGEGT. DNA of the CDR3: TGTGCCAGCAGTTCATGGGGGGTAGCAATATATCAGCCCCAGCATTTT. Translation: CASSSWGVAIYQPQHF.

V and J are TRBV4-2 and TRBJ2-6; D is unresolved. The CDR3 contains 16 residues. V dropped 1 base and J dropped 0 bases, with 7 bases sitting between them. Germline V gene sequence: CDR1 LGHNA, CDR2 YNFKEQ. The chain's CDR3 is CASSQGGGSGANVLTF. The CDR3 DNA sequence: TGTGCCAGCAGCCAAGGTGGCGGCTCTGGGGCCAACGTCCTGACTTTC.

As for this clone: One end of the junction varies from germline; a read error may be responsible. This chain uses TRBV7-7 with TRBJ1-2; maybe TRBD1 (5 bases). This CDR3 is 13 amino acids long. Germline V gives CDR1 SSHAT, CDR2 FNYEAQ (reference sequence). The CDR3 DNA reads TGTGCTAGCAGCTCGGGGGGGGAACACGGCTACACCTTC. Protein sequence: CASSSGGEHGYTF.

This sequence joins TRBV6-2 or TRBV6-3 and TRBJ2-7, with 8 nucleotides matching TRBD2. The CDR3 length is 17 residues. Trimming took 10 bases from V and 2 from J; bases not matched to a gene: 19. Germline V gene data show CDR1 as MNHEY and CDR2 as SVGEGT. CDR3 loop: CATSSAAGASWTYEQYF. The CDR3 nucleotides are TGTGCCACCAGCTCTGCAGCGGGGGCCTCTTGGACCTACGAGCAGTACTTC.

J is TRBJ2-7 and V is TRBV6-2 or TRBV6-3; 11 bases map to TRBD1. V lost 6 bases and J lost 2; bases outside the gene matches: 6. Germline CDR1 reads MNHEY; CDR2 reads SVGEGT. The CDR3 contains 15 residues. CDR3 nucleotide sequence: TGTGCCAGCAGCTCGGGACAGGGGGTCCCCTACGAGCAGTACTTC. It codes for CASSSGQGVPYEQYF.

The V call is TRBV5-1, the J call TRBJ2-1; D may be TRBD1 (6 bases). This CDR3 is 15 amino acids long. Per germline, CDR1 SGHRS and CDR2 YFSETQ. With 3 bases removed from V and 0 bases from J, the gap between germline ends came to 10 bases. DNA for the CDR3: TGCGCCAGCAGCTCGGACAGCAGCTCCTACAATGAGCAGTTCTTC. Amino acids: CASSSDSSSYNEQFF.

The chain has TRBV6-6 and TRBJ1-6; no clear D gene. This CDR3 has 14 amino acids. V was clipped by 2 bases and J by 5 bases, with 7 bases between them. The germline V gene has CDR1 MNHNY and CDR2 SVGAGI (reference sequence). CDR3 residues: CASSYPEDNSPLHF. CDR3 in DNA: TGTGCCAGCAGTTACCCCGAGGATAATTCACCCCTCCACTTT.

This clone was counted a single time. This chain links TRBV4-3 with TRBJ1-6; a possible D gene is TRBD1 (5 bases). The CDR3 is 15 residues long. Germline V gene lookup returns CDR1 LGHNA and CDR2 YSLEER. V dropped 0 bases and J dropped 11 bases, with 14 bases sitting between them. CDR3 DNA: TGCGCCAGCAGCCAAGAAAGGGGTGGCTCGACACCCCTCCACTTT. Amino acids: CASSQERGGSTPLHF.

The rearrangement joins TRBV7-9 to TRBJ2-7; D is perhaps TRBD2 (5 bases). Trimming pared 5 bases from V and 2 bases from J, leaving 13 bases between. CDR3 length equals 14 residues. CDR1 and CDR2 from the germline V gene are SEHNR and FQNEAQ (reference sequence). The CDR3 nucleotides are TGTGCCAGCAGCCCGACGGACGGGACCTACGAGCAGTACTTC. This gives the protein CASSPTDGTYEQYF.

The rearrangement uses TRBV3-1 (or the pseudogene TRBV3-2) and TRBJ1-2; 9 bases align to TRBD1. Germline V gives CDR1 LGHDT, CDR2 YNNKEL (reference sequence). The ends lost 2 bases at V and 5 bases at J; junction bases unmatched: 3. The CDR3 totals 14 residues. The CDR3 DNA follows: TGTGCCAGCAGCCAACCCGGACAGGGGTATGGCTACACCTTC. It encodes CASSQPGQGYGYTF.